This T cell receptor beta chain was sequenced for a study of T-cell memory formation after mild COVID-19. At the level of the study: TCR clusters mostly belonged to single donors.

In its sample, this clonotype was seen a few times. The antigen remains undetermined. Overall study findings and caveats: Later expanders leaned toward CD4+, whereas clones contracting from day 15 to 85 were balanced CD4/CD8.

Each CDR3 protein gets one entry after TCRdb re-called the 5' RACE reads with MiXCR. There are fewer than 250,000 distinct CDR3 sequences in the sample; 15% occur only once, and 2.1% lies in the top ten. The origin of this receptor is an adult woman who had mild COVID-19 (a few samples of this study predate the infection). Cell type and time point are not known. Sequenced sample: PBMCs or a T cell subset sorted from them (not recorded which).

The CDR3 sequence: CSARVNGAMNTEAFF. Written as DNA, the CDR3 is TGCAGTGCTAGAGTTAACGGGGCCATGAACACTGAAGCTTTCTTT. The genes are TRBV20-1 and TRBJ1-1; D is perhaps TRBD1 (5 bases). This CDR3 is 15 amino acids long. V lost 1 base and J 0 bases, leaving 12 bases between the germline ends. Per the germline V gene, CDR1 is DFQATT and CDR2 is SNEGSKA (reference sequence).